Following are 13 T cell receptor beta chains from one sample sequenced in a study of blood T cell repertoires in COVID-19. This table comes from immunoSEQ multiplex PCR, and its TCRdb copy is limited to in-frame clones, with some not included. The repertoire includes roughly 350,000 clones, more than 90% of them detected once, and less than 20% sits in the top ten. The sequenced material came from PBMCs or T cells enriched from blood (not recorded which). The origin of the receptors is a woman in her twenties or thirties who had recovered from COVID-19.

The V gene is TRBV7-6, the J gene TRBJ2-2; 10 bases are shared with TRBD1. The J segment lost 7 bases and the V segment lost 2 bases, leaving 4 bases of the junction unmatched. The CDR3 sequence is 15 residues long. Germline CDR1 reads SGHVS; CDR2 reads FNYEAQ. CDR3 bases: TGTGCCAGCAGCTTAAGACAGGGGGCGTTCGGGGAGCTGTTTTTT. This encodes CASSLRQGAFGELFF.

The chain joins TRBV7-2 to TRBJ2-1, with 8 bases fitting TRBD2. Losses at the gene ends were 6 bases for V and 10 bases for J; bases not matched to a gene: 5. This CDR3 is 12 amino acids long. In germline, CDR1 is SGHTA, CDR2 FQGNSA. The CDR3 reads CASRFGTREQFF. The CDR3 bases are TGTGCCAGCAGGTTCGGGACTAGAGAGCAGTTCTTC.

The chain has TRBV5-4 and TRBJ2-1; D possibly corresponds to TRBD2 (6 bases). With 4 bases removed from V and 10 bases from J, the gap between germline ends came to 18 bases. Germline values: CDR1 SGHNT, CDR2 YYREEE (reference sequence). The CDR3 loop spans 14 amino acids. The CDR3 DNA reads TGTGCCAGCAGCACCCCGGGAGCCGCGAGGGAGCAGTTCTTC. It specifies CASSTPGAAREQFF.

The genes are TRBV9 and TRBJ2-7; 8 bases align to TRBD1. V lost 0 bases and J lost 5; bases outside the gene matches: 1. This CDR3 has 13 residues. CDR1 and CDR2 (germline): SGDLS, YYNGEE. The CDR3 nucleotides read TGTGCCAGCAGCGTAGCAGGGGGCCACGAGCAGTACTTC. Encoded protein: CASSVAGGHEQYF.

The rearrangement joins TRBV4-1 to TRBJ1-5, with TRBD1 as a possible D gene (6 bases). Germline loops: CDR1 MGHRA, CDR2 YSYEKL. The germline V and J ends were trimmed by 2 bases and 1 base, with 15 bases remaining between them. The CDR3 covers 17 residues. CDR3 residues: CASSQSEQGTSNQPQHF. Written as DNA, the CDR3 is TGCGCCAGCAGCCAATCCGAACAGGGAACAAGCAATCAGCCCCAGCATTTT.

The chain recombines TRBV9 with TRBJ2-1; 12 nucleotides align to TRBD2. The V gene's germline CDR1 is SGDLS and CDR2 YYNGEE. The CDR3 has 16 amino acids. V gave up 1 base and J gave up 8 bases; unmatched junction bases: 7. The CDR3 coding sequence is TGTGCCAGCAGCGTATCGCCGACTAGCGGGGGTGATGAGCAGTTCTTC. Translated: CASSVSPTSGGDEQFF. Drawing the rest from reference TRBV9 and TRBJ2-1, the complete variable domain is DSGVTQTPKHLITATGQRVTLRCSPRSGDLSVYWYQQSLDQGLQFLIQYYNGEERAKGNILERFSAQQFPDLHSELNLSSLELGDSALYFCASSVSPTSGGDEQFFGPGTRLTVL.

The rearrangement uses TRBV4-3 and TRBJ2-7, with TRBD1 matching over 9 bases. After removal of 5 bases from V and 2 bases from J, the junction contained 4 bases not matched to a gene. From germline, CDR1 is LGHNA and CDR2 YSLEER. The CDR3 loop spans 14 amino acids. The CDR3 protein is CASSSGTGPYEQYF. The CDR3 DNA reads as TGCGCCAGCAGCTCGGGGACAGGGCCCTACGAGCAGTACTTC.

This clone has only one observation. The V call is TRBV10-3, the J call TRBJ1-1; no reliable D call. The CDR3 extends over 13 amino acids. Germline V gene data show CDR1 as ENHRY and CDR2 as SYGVKD. The ends were cut back, 4 bases at V and 1 base at J, with 7 bases in the middle. CDR3 nucleotide sequence: TGTGCCATCAGTGGGGCCTCGAACACTGAAGCTTTCTTT. Its protein is CAISGASNTEAFF.

This rearrangement joins TRBV9 to TRBJ2-1, with 7 nucleotides matching TRBD2. Trimming took 7 bases from V and 7 from J; bases not matched to a gene: 8. CDR3 length: 13 amino acids. CDR1 and CDR2 from the germline V gene are SGDLS and YYNGEE. CDR3: CASGRESWNEQFF. CDR3 in DNA: TGTGCCAGCGGGCGGGAGTCTTGGAATGAGCAGTTCTTC. The entire variable domain, with the rest obtained from reference TRBV9 and TRBJ2-1, is as follows: DSGVTQTPKHLITATGQRVTLRCSPRSGDLSVYWYQQSLDQGLQFLIQYYNGEERAKGNILERFSAQQFPDLHSELNLSSLELGDSALYFCASGRESWNEQFFGPGTRLTVL.

This clone was observed a handful of times. The chain combines TRBV18 with TRBJ1-1, with TRBD1 as a possible D gene (5 bases). Trimming removed 4 bases at V and 4 bases at J, with 16 bases between. Germline V gives CDR1 KGHSH, CDR2 LQKENI. The CDR3 runs to 15 residues. CDR3 loop: CASSREGHGGTEAFF. The CDR3 coding sequence is TGTGCCAGCTCACGTGAAGGGCACGGGGGCACTGAAGCTTTCTTT.

The chain couples TRBV6-2 or TRBV6-3 to TRBJ1-5; D may be TRBD1 (6 bases). Trimming left V 5 bases short and J 3 bases short, with 11 bases between. The CDR3 has 14 amino acids. CDR1 and CDR2 (germline): MNHEY, SVGEGT. The CDR3 spells CASSKRDINQPQHF. The CDR3 DNA reads TGTGCCAGCAGTAAACGGGACATCAATCAGCCCCAGCATTTT.

The chain joins TRBV11-2 to TRBJ1-1; D is ambiguous. The V gene lost 5 bases and the J gene lost 10 bases, with 11 bases spanning the gap. The germline gives CDR1 SGHAT, CDR2 FQNNGV. The length of the CDR3 is 11 residues. The CDR3 loop is CASSARRIAFF. CDR3 nucleotides: TGTGCCAGCAGCGCCCGTAGAATAGCTTTCTTT.

This clone was detected only once. The chain recombines TRBV7-3 with TRBJ2-2, with TRBD1 matching over 7 bases. Germline CDR1 reads SGHTA; CDR2 reads FQGTGA. Unmatched junction bases numbered 8, after V lost 5 bases and J lost 5 bases. The CDR3 loop spans 15 amino acids. CDR3 amino acids: CASSPYIQGTGELFF. The CDR3 region has the DNA TGTGCCAGCAGCCCGTATATACAGGGGACCGGGGAGCTGTTTTTT.